A single sample gave rise to the 27 T cell receptor beta chains below, sequenced in a study of blood T cell repertoires in COVID-19. Libraries were prepared by immunoSEQ multiplex PCR; TCRdb keeps only in-frame clonotypes and omits some of them. The repertoire holds about 120,000 clones, with 90% as singletons. Specimen: peripheral blood. These receptor sequences come from a human donor with active COVID-19. The donor label of this sample is uncertain.

The V call is TRBV29-1, the J call TRBJ2-1; TRBD1 matches at 9 bases. Germline V lookup: CDR1 SQVTM, CDR2 ANQGSEA. Losses at the gene ends were 6 bases for V and 9 bases for J; bases not matched to a gene: 12. The CDR3 totals 14 residues. The CDR3 loop reads CSVAGTGWSGEQFF. In DNA form, the CDR3 reads TGCAGCGTAGCCGGGACAGGGTGGTCAGGTGAGCAGTTCTTC.

CDR3 bases: TGTGCCAGCAGCGCCGGGGGGGCCCAAGAGACCCAGTACTTC. It is translated as CASSAGGAQETQYF. V usage is TRBV11-3 and J usage is TRBJ2-5; 8 bases are shared with TRBD2. Germline CDR1 reads SGHNT; CDR2 reads YENEEA. V lost 5 bases and J lost 1; bases outside the gene matches: 3. The CDR3 contains 14 residues.

This chain joins TRBV11-3 and TRBJ1-6, with 7 bases that match TRBD1. There are 15 residues in the CDR3. From germline, CDR1 is SGHNT and CDR2 YENEEA. Losses at the gene ends were 0 bases for V and 9 bases for J; bases not matched to a gene: 5. For the CDR3, the DNA is TGTGCCAGCAGCTTAGATTCAGGGGGTGGTTCACCCCTCCACTTT. It codes for CASSLDSGGGSPLHF.

The J gene is TRBJ2-7, the V gene TRBV5-6; D possibly corresponds to TRBD2 (5 bases). The CDR3 loop spans 14 amino acids. Germline lookup yields CDR1 SGHDT and CDR2 YYEEEE. Trimming pared 0 bases from V and 3 bases from J, leaving 10 bases between. CDR3 DNA: TGTGCCAGCAGCTTGGTACTAGACAACTACGAGCAGTACTTC. It codes for CASSLVLDNYEQYF. The whole variable domain, remainder taken from reference TRBV5-6 and TRBJ2-7, is DAGVTQSPTHLIKTRGQQVTLRCSPKSGHDTVSWYQQALGQGPQFIFQYYEEEERQRGNFPDRFSGHQFPNYSSELNVNALLLGDSALYLCASSLVLDNYEQYFGPGTRLTVT.

J is TRBJ1-2 and V is TRBV3-1 (or the pseudogene TRBV3-2); 7 nucleotides line up with TRBD1. This CDR3 has 15 amino acids. V shed 4 bases, J shed 7 bases, and the junction held 12 bases outside the gene matches. In germline, CDR1 is LGHDT, CDR2 YNNKEL (reference sequence). CDR3 sequence (DNA): TGTGCCAGCAGCCGCGATTTACAGACAGGGCTTGGCTACACCTTC. Amino acids: CASSRDLQTGLGYTF.

J is TRBJ1-2 and V is TRBV6-1; the D gene is possibly TRBD1 (5 bases). The germline CDR1 and CDR2 sequences are MNHNS and SASEGT. V gave up 1 base and J gave up 0 bases, with 12 bases separating them. The CDR3 sequence is 16 residues long. This CDR3 reads CASSEGFGGANYGYTF. In DNA, the CDR3 is TGTGCCAGCAGTGAAGGGTTCGGGGGTGCTAACTATGGCTACACCTTC.

This chain uses TRBV7-2 with TRBJ1-1, with 11 bases aligning to TRBD1. Losses at the gene ends were 4 bases for V and 6 bases for J; bases not matched to a gene: 4. CDR1 and CDR2 from the germline V gene are SGHTA and FQGNSA. There are 14 residues in the CDR3. In DNA, the CDR3 is TGTGCCAGCAGCTACCCGGGACAGGGGGCTGAAGCTTTCTTT. Its protein is CASSYPGQGAEAFF.

V gene TRBV20-1 combines with J gene TRBJ1-2; weak D call: TRBD1 (5 bases). There are 11 residues in the CDR3. The germline V and J ends were trimmed by 8 bases and 0 bases, with 7 bases remaining between them. The germline V gene encodes CDR1 DFQATT and CDR2 SNEGSKA (reference sequence). CDR3 nucleotides: TGCAGTACAGGTTCTAACTATGGCTACACCTTC. Its translation is CSTGSNYGYTF.

The chain carries TRBV5-1 and TRBJ2-1, with 11 nucleotides matching TRBD2. J was trimmed by 8 bases and V by 0 bases; bases with no gene match: 10. The germline V gene has CDR1 SGHRS and CDR2 YFSETQ. The CDR3 contains 17 residues. The CDR3 protein is CASSLVSGGAGMHEQFF. DNA of the CDR3: TGCGCCAGCAGCTTGGTTAGCGGGGGGGCAGGTATGCATGAGCAGTTCTTC.

The CDR3 nucleotides are TGTGCCAGCAGCCGAAAAACAGGGGCGCGGACCAATCAGCCCCAGCATTTT. Translated: CASSRKTGARTNQPQHF. The chain combines TRBV5-6 with TRBJ1-5; 7 bases match TRBD1. The CDR3 totals 17 residues. Per the germline V gene, CDR1 is SGHDT and CDR2 is YYEEEE. V lost 4 bases and J lost 3; bases outside the gene matches: 13.

This clone was observed once. The chain employs TRBV27 and TRBJ2-7; weak D call: TRBD1 (5 bases). The germline V gene has CDR1 MNHEY and CDR2 SMNVEV (reference sequence). V shed 7 bases and J shed 2 bases, with 12 bases lying between them. This CDR3 is 13 amino acids long. In DNA, the CDR3 is TGTGCCAGCAAACGAGGACACCCCTACGAGCAGTACTTC. It yields the protein CASKRGHPYEQYF.

V gene TRBV3-1 (or the pseudogene TRBV3-2) combines with J gene TRBJ1-1; D uncertain. Germline-derived CDR1 and CDR2 are LGHDT and YNNKEL (reference sequence). This CDR3 region has 15 residues. The V end was cut by 2 bases, the J end by 4 bases, with 14 bases between. The CDR3 is CASSQRGLEITEAFF. Here the CDR3 DNA reads TGTGCCAGCAGCCAACGGGGTCTTGAAATCACTGAAGCTTTCTTT.

V and J are TRBV21-1 and TRBJ2-7; TRBD2 is taken as the D call from the table, unchecked against the DNA. TRBV21-1 is marked as a pseudogene. The CDR3 covers 17 residues. CDR3 DNA: TGTGCCAGCAGGAGCCCACGGGGGACCACCCTCACCTACGAGCAGTACTTC. It codes for CASRSPRGTTLTYEQYF.

CDR3 sequence: CASSSERGNTIYF. CDR3 bases: TGTGCCAGTAGTTCAGAACGAGGAAACACCATATATTTT. The rearrangement joins TRBV19 to TRBJ1-3; the D is unclear. V lost 5 bases and J 4 bases, leaving 9 bases between the germline ends. Germline V lookup: CDR1 LNHDA, CDR2 SQIVND (reference sequence). The CDR3 is made up of 13 amino acids.

The V and J genes are TRBV12-5 and TRBJ1-4; 9 bases match TRBD1. Per the germline V gene, CDR1 is LGHNT and CDR2 is FRNRAP. The length of the CDR3 is 17 residues. V was pared by 1 base and J by 12 bases, with 15 bases of the junction left unmatched. The CDR3 DNA reads as TGTGCTAGTGGTTTGGGAAAACAGGGGGCGCGGGGTAGAGAACTGTTTTTT. It codes for CASGLGKQGARGRELFF.

The CDR3 region is CASSSGQRNTEAFF. The CDR3 coding sequence is TGTGCCAGTAGTTCGGGACAGAGGAACACTGAAGCTTTCTTT. The rearrangement uses TRBV19 and TRBJ1-1; 7 nucleotides match TRBD1. With V trimmed by 5 bases and J by 1 base, 4 bases remained unmatched. The germline V gene encodes CDR1 LNHDA and CDR2 SQIVND (reference sequence). CDR3 size: 14 residues.

V usage is TRBV6-6 and J usage is TRBJ2-3, with TRBD1 matching over 7 bases. V trimming: 2 bases; J trimming: 0 bases; junction bases outside the gene matches: 5. CDR1 and CDR2 (germline): MNHNY, SVGAGI (reference sequence). This CDR3 is 16 amino acids long. This chain's CDR3 is CASSYLRGRSTDTQYF. CDR3 nucleotides: TGTGCCAGCAGTTACCTGAGGGGGCGGAGCACAGATACGCAGTATTTT.

This chain links TRBV4-1 with TRBJ2-1; no definite D call. Trimming removed 4 bases from V and 10 bases from J, with 14 bases in between. Germline values: CDR1 MGHRA, CDR2 YSYEKL. The CDR3 sequence is 13 residues long. CDR3 sequence reads: CASSPATRREQFF. CDR3 coding DNA: TGCGCCAGCAGCCCTGCGACCCGGCGGGAGCAGTTCTTC.

This sequence joins TRBV28 and TRBJ1-3; perhaps TRBD1 as D (6 bases). CDR1 and CDR2 from the germline V gene are MDHEN and SYDVKM. V dropped 4 bases and J dropped 2 bases, with 15 bases sitting between them. This CDR3 has 16 amino acids. The CDR3 spells CASSSSGQGTGNTIYF. For the CDR3, the DNA is TGTGCCAGCAGTTCATCGGGACAAGGGACTGGAAACACCATATATTTT.

V is TRBV6-5 and J is TRBJ1-4; D remains ambiguous. CDR1 and CDR2 from the germline V gene are MNHEY and SVGAGI. V was cut by 7 bases and J by 7 bases, with 16 bases left in between. CDR3 length: 14 amino acids. CDR3 sequence (DNA): TGTGCCAGCATAAAGCACAGCGGTCGTGAAAAACTGTTTTTT. This encodes CASIKHSGREKLFF.

The V gene is TRBV19, the J gene TRBJ2-7, with 11 positions matching TRBD1. From germline, CDR1 is LNHDA and CDR2 SQIVND (reference sequence). The CDR3 is made up of 16 amino acids. Losses at the gene ends were 3 bases for V and 1 base for J; bases not matched to a gene: 5. Written as DNA, the CDR3 is TGTGCCAGTAGTATTGGGACAGGGGGTTTGTCCTACGAGCAGTACTTC. This sequence encodes CASSIGTGGLSYEQYF.

This clone was seen once. This chain joins TRBV23-1 and TRBJ2-1; D is undetermined. TRBV23-1 is an open reading frame whose function is uncertain. Trimming stripped 3 bases from V and 0 bases from J, with 9 bases between. The CDR3 is made up of 15 amino acids. The CDR3 loop is CASSHRWSSYNEQFF. The CDR3 bases are TGCGCCAGCAGTCATCGGTGGAGCTCCTACAATGAGCAGTTCTTC.

On this clone: Other nucleotide sequences in the sample specify the same CDR3. The chain joins TRBV19 to TRBJ1-1; a possible D gene is TRBD1 (5 bases). V dropped 3 bases and J dropped 8 bases, with 13 bases sitting between them. The length of the CDR3 is 13 residues. Per the germline V gene, CDR1 is LNHDA and CDR2 is SQIVND (reference sequence). This CDR3 reads CASSITGQGEAFF. The CDR3 DNA is TGTGCCAGTAGTATTACCGGCCAGGGCGAAGCTTTCTTT.

This chain connects TRBV18 to TRBJ1-1; TRBD1 might be the D (5 bases). Looked up from germline, CDR1 is KGHSH and CDR2 is LQKENI. The CDR3 has 14 amino acids. The V gene lost 10 bases and the J gene lost 0 bases, with 15 bases spanning the gap. The DNA for the CDR3 is TGTGCCACCGAAGGGGAGGGTTTGAACACTGAAGCTTTCTTT. Translation gives CATEGEGLNTEAFF.

This chain's CDR3 is CSVDHRMNTEAFF. CDR3 nucleotide sequence: TGCAGCGTTGATCACAGGATGAACACTGAAGCTTTCTTT. The chain uses TRBV29-1 and TRBJ1-1, with D possibly matching TRBD1 (5 bases). The CDR3 runs to 13 residues. Germline V gives CDR1 SQVTM, CDR2 ANQGSEA. V lost 3 bases to trimming and J lost 0 bases, with 8 bases between them.

The chain employs TRBV7-9 and TRBJ2-7, with 7 bases that match TRBD2. The CDR3 totals 14 residues. The V and J ends lost 0 bases and 6 bases, in that order; junction bases with no gene match: 5. CDR1 and CDR2 from the germline V gene are SEHNR and FQNEAQ (reference sequence). Written as DNA, the CDR3 is TGTGCCAGCAGCTTAGCGCGGCGGGGGAGCGAGCAGTACTTC. Protein: CASSLARRGSEQYF.

The chain is built from TRBV5-8 and TRBJ1-1; a possible D gene is TRBD1 (5 bases). The CDR3 length is 13 residues. CDR1 is SGHTS, CDR2 YDEGEE, per germline. V was clipped by 2 bases and J by 4 bases, with 9 bases between them. In nucleotides, the CDR3 is TGTGCCAGCAGCTTTGACAGACGCACTGAAGCTTTCTTT. The encoded protein is CASSFDRRTEAFF.